This T cell receptor (beta chain) was identified during a study of early T cells in non-severe SARS-CoV-2 infection. TCRdb re-called the 5' RACE reads through MiXCR, storing one row per CDR3 protein. In the table there are over 70,000 distinct CDR3 sequences, roughly 15% of which are singletons. This clonotype has just a few counts. CDR1 is KGHSH, CDR2 LQKENI, per germline. The CDR3 consists of 14 residues. V lost 4 bases and J 3 bases, leaving 12 bases between the germline ends. Specimen: whole blood, collected at baseline. The chain employs TRBV18 and TRBJ1-2; possibly TRBD1 for D (5 bases). This sequence was found in an adult who was a healthcare worker with PCR-confirmed SARS-CoV-2 infection or an uninfected control (not recorded which). CDR3 amino acids: CASSLRGSDYGYTF. DNA of the CDR3: TGTGCCAGCTCACTCCGGGGGAGCGACTATGGCTACACCTTC. Variable domain in full (rest from reference TRBV18 and TRBJ1-2): NAGVMQNPRHLVRRRGQEARLRCSPMKGHSHVYWYRQLPEEGLKFMVYLQKENIIDESGMPKERFSAEFPKEGPSILRIQQVVRGDSAAYFCASSLRGSDYGYTFGSGTRLTVV.